In this sample, the clone carrying this TCR beta chain turned up a few times. Its antigen is not identified. Germline loops: CDR1 SQVTM, CDR2 ANQGSEA. V lost 7 bases, J lost 7 bases, and 9 bases stayed unmatched. The CDR3 covers 13 residues. These data are taken from a study of somatic mutations in cytotoxic T cells in rheumatoid arthritis. As for the study in general: A subset of V beta antibody-stained T-cell populations was isolated by flow sorting, reaching nearly 100% purity, and this subset included V beta1+ cells that went on to TCRB sequencing.

The assay was immunoSEQ multiplex PCR, and TCRdb's table has in-frame clones only and misses some. Of about 11,000 clones listed, approximately 84% are singletons. The study's findings and limits: The modest underrepresentation of TRBV07 observed in rheumatoid arthritis patients was not subjected to multiple-comparison adjustment.

J is TRBJ2-7 and V is TRBV29-1, with TRBD2 matching over 11 bases. Input material: CD8+ T cells sorted from blood. The TCR sequence derives from a woman aged 60-70 years with rheumatoid arthritis. The CDR3 region has the DNA TGCAGCGCCCAACTAGCGGGAGTTTTTGAGCAGTACTTC. Translating gives CSAQLAGVFEQYF.